This TCR beta chain appears in the sequencing data of a study of T cells in localized non-small cell lung cancer (dated by TCRdb to the early 2020s). For the study in its entirety: The study analyzed T cell repertoires of 236 early-stage NSCLC patients, comparing tumors and uninvolved tumor-adjacent lungs. The mean age of the NSCLC patients was less than 70 years, with 130 or so men and around 99 women. All 250 or so NSCLC patients in the cohort were treatment-naive and had localized lung tumors that were resected. Results the study describes overall, beyond this receptor: Longer overall survival was associated with higher blood T cell density, whereas shorter survival was associated with higher adjacent-lung clonality. Because the study design was exploratory, TCR variables were selected using unadjusted p-values without false-discovery rate correction. Multi-region tumor sequencing was not performed, so intratumor heterogeneity could not be excluded. Uninvolved tumor-adjacent lung showed the highest T cell clonality, higher than tumor, which suggests more focused antigenic responses in the adjacent lung. A median of 57 of the top 100 tumor clones were detected in paired uninvolved adjacent lung, and under 30 of these tumor clones were also found among the top 100 clones of the paired uninvolved adjacent lung.

TCR beta CDR3 regions were sequenced from DNA using the immunoSEQ Assay. Processing in the source paper ran as follows. T cell density was computed as TCR beta template counts normalized to usable DNA estimated by amplifying housekeeping genes. Richness was estimated using the preseqR package, with extrapolation to 400,000 templates for PBMC samples and to 120,000 templates for tissue samples. Clonality was defined by subtracting Pielou's evenness from one. Differential abundance testing on productive amino-acid clonotypes, with a minimum total count of 5 and an alpha of 0.1, was used to identify tissue-enriched TCRs. The Jaccard Index and the Morisita Overlap Index were used to measure how much the repertoires overlapped between compartments. GLIPH grouped TCR beta CDR3s together with public tetramer-defined viral CDR3s, and a viral motif had to include at least three viral sequences and also show V-gene enrichment. Held by TCRdb, this immuneACCESS table contains in-frame sequences only and omits some clones. Under half of the omission traces to an unresolved V gene where checked; the cause of the rest is unknown. For V, J and clone size, that table is used; D and trimming come from the DNA. The sample profile shows fewer than 100,000 clones; around 84% of them were found once. Roughly 9.8% of the sample is in the top ten clones.

At diagnosis, tumor, uninvolved tumor-adjacent lung and peripheral blood were collected and then preserved as a mix of FFPE and fresh-frozen material. For TCR repertoire profiling, blood samples were analyzed as peripheral blood mononuclear cells. On this clone itself: Its antigen is unknown. Base qualities were left out, and no much larger clone turns up one base away.

The CDR3 spans 15 residues, from the cysteine through the phenylalanine. Of all the DNA, just the CDR3 is kept, 45 bases in frame from base 1. The germline V gene gives CDR1 as MNHNS and CDR2 as SASEGT. V and J are trimmed by 7 bases and 1 base, and the gene matches miss 2 bases of the junction. Sequencing was performed on peripheral blood, taken before any cancer treatment. This clonotype was obtained from a female donor at least 60 years old with stage I lung adenocarcinoma. Recombination linked TRBV6-1 to TRBJ2-3; the junction holds 13 bases that match TRBD2. The nucleotide sequence reads as follows: TGTGCCAGCATGACTAGCGGGGGGCGCACAGATACGCAGTATTTT. This yields the protein CASMTSGGRTDTQYF.